These 3 T cell receptor beta chains were sequenced from one sample in a study of blood T cell repertoires in COVID-19. Profiling relied on immunoSEQ multiplex PCR, and the TCRdb table lists in-frame clones only, not all of them. The data contain approximately 93,000 clones, just over 85% of them singletons. The source material was peripheral blood. Receptors were obtained from a man aged 45 to 65 with COVID-19, enrolled during active disease.

The genes are TRBV7-8 and TRBJ2-7; 7 nucleotides agree with TRBD1. The CDR3 sequence is 13 residues long. The germline gives CDR1 SGHVS, CDR2 FQNEAQ. The V segment lost 4 bases and the J segment 6 bases; nucleotides outside the gene matches: 6. In DNA, the CDR3 is TGTGCCAGCAGCTCGGACAGGCTGAGCGAGCAGTACTTC. Its translation: CASSSDRLSEQYF.

This chain connects TRBV5-8 to TRBJ1-6; 7 nucleotides match TRBD1. This CDR3 has 17 residues. V was pared by 0 bases and J by 5 bases, with 8 bases of the junction left unmatched. CDR1 is SGHTS and CDR2 is YDEGEE in the germline V gene. CDR3 in DNA: TGTGCCAGCAGCTTGGGCATTGGCGGACAGGATAATTCACCCCTCCACTTT. This encodes CASSLGIGGQDNSPLHF.

This clone was counted once. The V call is TRBV6-6, the J call TRBJ2-5, with D perhaps matching TRBD2 (5 bases). The ends were cut back, 10 bases at V and 2 bases at J, with 11 bases in the middle. Per the germline V gene, CDR1 is MNHNY and CDR2 is SVGAGI (reference sequence). The CDR3 is 12 residues long. CDR3 sequence reads: CATATRQETQYF. The CDR3 DNA reads as TGTGCCACCGCCACTAGACAAGAGACCCAGTACTTC.